A selection of T cell receptor beta chains follows, all from one sample in a study of shared clonotypes between healthy human individuals. Sequencing was performed with immunoSEQ multiplex PCR; in TCRdb, only in-frame clones are kept and a portion is missing. This sample has approximately 1.9 million clones, with over 85% found just once. The specimen sequenced was naive CD8+ T cells from PBMCs. The receptors stem from a man aged 18-30 years in good health. Some clones in this sample may be carry-over from other donors' samples. Each CDR3 is given with its conserved first and last residue. Each record gives: D gene, V gene, J gene, CDR3 protein. A D gene is named only where the DNA matches it firmly.

-	TRBV7-6	TRBJ2-7	CASSLAVNNPGEQYF
TRBD2	TRBV9	TRBJ2-1	CASSVDMAGESNEQFF
-	TRBV9	TRBJ2-1	CASSVAGDEQFF
-	TRBV9	TRBJ1-1	CASSPYRKNTEAFF
TRBD1	TRBV6-6	TRBJ2-1	CASRRETGGYNEQFF
TRBD1	TRBV5-6	TRBJ2-1	CASSGVGQGHNEQFF
-	TRBV15	TRBJ2-3	CATSLTPYTDTQYF
-	TRBV7-9	TRBJ2-1	CASSTGTGEQFF
-	TRBV7-9	TRBJ1-4	CASSRVFQGPELFF
-	TRBV4-3	TRBJ2-7	CASSQDRWRGPYEQYF
-	TRBV27	TRBJ2-5	CASSQRLRQETQYF
-	TRBV7-9	TRBJ2-7	CASSTLLLHNYEQYF
-	TRBV28	TRBJ2-3	CASSPGTGTDTQYF
TRBD1	TRBV6-5	TRBJ1-1	CASSPAGGSTEAFF
-	TRBV28	TRBJ1-5	CASSFATGNQPQHF
TRBD1	TRBV7-3	TRBJ2-7	CASRSDRGRPHEQYF
TRBD2	TRBV30	TRBJ2-3	CAWSKVSGSDTQYF
-	TRBV27	TRBJ2-7	CASSLSTGYEQYF
TRBD2	TRBV7-8	TRBJ2-7	CASSWGLADYYEQYF
TRBD1	TRBV7-8	TRBJ1-1	CASSQGGGTEAFF
TRBD2	TRBV5-1	TRBJ2-7	CASSLALALKSEQYF
TRBD1	TRBV27	TRBJ1-2	CASSTTGEDYGYTF
TRBD2	TRBV7-9	TRBJ2-4	CASRDPGLAGGAKNIQYF
TRBD2	TRBV10-3	TRBJ2-7	CAISDLGRAGGEQYF
-	TRBV15	TRBJ1-2	CATSRLQGGDGYTF
TRBD1	TRBV7-8	TRBJ2-1	CASSLEGQGKDNEQFF
-	TRBV5-4	TRBJ2-4	CASSLWRGPNIQYF
TRBD2	TRBV7-9	TRBJ2-1	CASSLGLAGGLVNNEQFF
-	TRBV28	TRBJ2-5	CASKPTGLEETQYF
-	TRBV29-1	TRBJ2-7	CSVDDPDLSYEQYF
-	TRBV27	TRBJ1-2	CASSLSNTGHYGYTF
-	TRBV28	TRBJ1-2	CASSPSWPNYGYTF
TRBD1	TRBV27	TRBJ2-1	CASSRQGSYNEQFF
-	TRBV5-1	TRBJ2-6	CASKPLGGASGANVLTF
-	TRBV19	TRBJ2-1	CASSMRDPTIDEQFF
-	TRBV7-2	TRBJ2-1	CASSHDKRGQFEFF
TRBD1	TRBV28	TRBJ2-6	CASYGTGDSGANVLTF
-	TRBV5-6	TRBJ1-5	CASSFGPNQPQHF
TRBD1	TRBV19	TRBJ1-1	CASSTLTGTNTEAFF
-	TRBV19	TRBJ2-2	CASSLPQGYAGELFF
-	TRBV9	TRBJ2-1	CASGQPGLTEQFF
-	TRBV27	TRBJ2-7	CASSWGGGRYEQYF
-	TRBV29-1	TRBJ1-2	CSVGQQSDYGYTF
-	TRBV4-3	TRBJ2-7	CASSQHQRGPYEQYF
-	TRBV30	TRBJ2-7	CAWAGPRPPYEQYF
-	TRBV4-3	TRBJ2-1	CASSQGFIGNEQFF
-	TRBV30	TRBJ1-2	CAWSVGVNYGYTF
-	TRBV18	TRBJ2-1	CASSPGRDTLNHEQFF
-	TRBV13	TRBJ2-7	CASSLGGGTHSYEQYF
TRBD1	TRBV4-1	TRBJ2-2	CASSHTPGQGDTGELFF
TRBD1	TRBV4-1	TRBJ1-5	CASSPRQGSTLGDQPQHF
-	TRBV28	TRBJ1-5	CASTLTTQIMEDQPQHF